This T cell receptor (beta chain) derives from a study of tumor-infiltrating lymphocytes in primary liver carcinoma. Joint extraction of RNA and DNA used roughly 17-32 mg of bulk tissue that was unsorted. J was trimmed by 5 bases and V by 6 bases; bases with no gene match: 9. CDR1 SGHNT and CDR2 YYREEE come from the germline V gene (reference sequence). The CDR3 contains 16 residues. cDNA specific to TCR beta was made from 500 ng of total RNA, with a constant-region primer employed for priming. Three rounds of nested multiplex PCR with slightly modified ARM-PCR produced TCR beta libraries. TRBV1-TRBV30 forward and Cbeta reverse primers drove the first two approximately 10-cycle rounds. TCRdb re-analysed the multiplex PCR reads in MiXCR, keeping a single row per CDR3 protein. This table has 90,000 to 150,000 distinct CDR3 sequences, around 70% appearing once. A remark on this clonotype: A much larger clonotype is one base distant, so this may be a read error.

The chain links TRBV5-4 to TRBJ2-7, with 15 bases lining up with TRBD2. The source material was tumor-adjacent normal liver tissue. This clonotype originated in a woman between 55 and 75 years old with primary liver carcinoma and hepatitis B virus infection. The CDR3 reads CASIFRTSGRADEQYF. CDR3 nucleotides: TGTGCCAGCATCTTTCGGACTAGCGGGAGGGCCGACGAGCAGTACTTC.